This TCR beta chain was identified during a study of response to subunit inactivated influenza vaccine. Broader study findings: The authors suggested that every seasonal influenza vaccination recruits few new T cells.

Germline values: CDR1 MNHEY, CDR2 SVGEGT. V trimming: 0 bases; J trimming: 2 bases; junction bases outside the gene matches: 10. This CDR3 is built from 19 residues. A note on this clonotype: As yet, its antigen is unknown.

MiXCR, applied by TCRdb to the RT-PCR reads, yields one record per CDR3 protein. The table lists about 500,000 distinct CDR3 sequences, approximately 15% of them singletons. The chain links TRBV6-2 or TRBV6-3 to TRBJ2-1; 10 bases match TRBD2. The specimen was CD4+ T cells sorted from PBMCs, collected around 25 months after vaccination. The TCR originated in a man aged 50 to 69 who received an inactivated influenza vaccine. Here the CDR3 DNA reads TGTGCCAGCAGTTACTCGACTAGCGGGCCCCCCGGGGCCTACAATGAGCAGTTCTTC. As protein: CASSYSTSGPPGAYNEQFF.